In its sample, the clone carrying this T cell receptor (beta chain) ranks as medium-sized (0.01 to 0.1%). Its antigen is not identified. General study results and limits: Greatest tumor Treg TCR overlap was with tumor naive CD4+ cells.

Full-length variable regions came from constant-region reverse primers plus semi-nested Nested Universal Primer A PCR. Using its own MiXCR run on the 5' RACE reads, TCRdb lists one record per CDR3 protein. The sample holds 20,000 to 25,000 distinct CDR3 sequences, 30% seen once. This CDR3 is built from 14 residues. Trimming removed 2 bases at V and 0 bases at J, with 8 bases between. The germline V gene encodes CDR1 DFQATT and CDR2 SNEGSKA (reference sequence). Sample: tumor-infiltrating naive CD4+ T cells sorted from the breast tumor. Subset specified: naive CD4+ T cells, CD4+CD45RA+CD25-. The sequence came from a female donor with breast cancer. This chain uses TRBV20-1 with TRBJ1-5, with D uncertain. Here the CDR3 reads CSARLQISNQPQHF. The CDR3 nucleotides read TGCAGTGCTAGACTACAGATTAGCAATCAGCCCCAGCATTTT.